This T cell receptor (beta chain) came from a study of CD8 T cells in ankylosing spondylitis. Germline values: CDR1 LGHNA, CDR2 YSLEER. The CDR3 has 15 amino acids. V lost 5 bases and J 0 bases, leaving 11 bases between the germline ends. General study findings and limits: Reportedly, matched ankylosing spondylitis synovial fluid was significantly enriched for disease-linked clones. There was a TCR beta motif, made of eight highly homologous variants, that appeared characteristic of ankylosing spondylitis blood.

This clonotype was observed a handful of times. Its cognate antigen is unknown. With molecular barcodes, quantitative 5'-RACE was used to make the TCR beta libraries. MiXCR, applied by TCRdb to the 5' RACE reads, yields one record per CDR3 protein. The sample includes around 230,000 distinct CDR3 sequences, around 8% of them seen just once. The sample taken for sequencing was blood, either unsorted or a sorted T cell fraction (not recorded which). This TCR derives from a female donor with ankylosing spondylitis or in good health (not recorded which). V usage is TRBV4-3 and J usage is TRBJ2-1; D may be TRBD1 or TRBD2 (5 bases each). CDR3 sequence: CASSSGRSSYNEQFF. The CDR3 DNA reads TGCGCCAGCAGCTCGGGACGAAGCTCCTACAATGAGCAGTTCTTC.